This T cell receptor beta chain was found in a study of neoadjuvant anti-PD-1 for oral cavity cancer. The overall study: Patients without progression got a fourth dose around day 43.

The V end was cut by 4 bases, the J end by 1 base, with 8 bases between. The CDR3 spans 13 residues. The V gene's germline CDR1 is SGHRS and CDR2 YFSETQ. The repertoire was sequenced with immunoSEQ multiplex PCR; TCRdb's copy has only in-frame clones and lacks some. This repertoire shows approximately 13,000 clones, 66% found once; its top ten account for 2% to 2.5%. Blood cells were analyzed directly, without culture or expansion. Remarks on this clone: Its target is unknown.

Notes on the study in general: Each response group had just a few patients in TCR analyses.

The receptor comes from a person between 40 and 85 years old with oral cavity squamous cell carcinoma. The input for sequencing was PBMCs, taken before nivolumab (anti-PD-1) treatment. The rearrangement uses TRBV5-1 and TRBJ2-5; D is unresolved. CDR3 protein: CASSPYSQETQYF. CDR3 sequence (DNA): TGCGCCAGCAGCCCCTACAGCCAAGAGACCCAGTACTTC.